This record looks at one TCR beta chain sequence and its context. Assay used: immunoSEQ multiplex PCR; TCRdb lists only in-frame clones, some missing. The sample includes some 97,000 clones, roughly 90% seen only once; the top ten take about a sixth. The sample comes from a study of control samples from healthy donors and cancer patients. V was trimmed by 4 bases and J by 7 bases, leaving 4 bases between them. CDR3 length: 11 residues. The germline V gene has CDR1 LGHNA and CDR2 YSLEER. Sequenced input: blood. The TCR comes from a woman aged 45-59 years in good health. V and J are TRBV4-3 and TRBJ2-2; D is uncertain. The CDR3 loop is CASSRYGELFF. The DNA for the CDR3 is TGCGCCAGCAGCCGCTACGGGGAGCTGTTTTTT.